Below, 2 T cell receptor beta chains from the same sample are listed, as sequenced in a study of cytomegalovirus exposure and HLA in healthy donors. PCR involved 60 Vbeta and 13 Jbeta primers. The table came from immunoSEQ multiplex PCR; TCRdb's copy has only in-frame clones and leaves some out. The profile shows tens of thousands of clones, around 80% of them singletons. What was sequenced was PBMCs. These receptors all stem from a male donor in good health and CMV-seropositive.

The V and J genes are TRBV7-9 and TRBJ2-6; D remains unclear. V was shortened by 2 bases and J by 0 bases, with 2 bases between the two germline ends. Germline V gene data show CDR1 as SEHNR and CDR2 as FQNEAQ (reference sequence). The CDR3 is 14 amino acids. The chain's CDR3 is CASSLYSGANVLTF. The DNA for the CDR3 is TGTGCCAGCAGCTTATACTCTGGGGCCAACGTCCTGACTTTC.

The J gene is TRBJ2-1, the V gene TRBV7-9; 7 bases are shared with TRBD2. The CDR3 is 15 residues long. CDR1 and CDR2 from the germline V gene are SEHNR and FQNEAQ (reference sequence). V was pared by 7 bases and J by 8 bases, with 14 bases of the junction left unmatched. The CDR3 DNA reads TGTGCCAGCACCAAAGGGACTATCATGGGTGATGAGCAGTTCTTC. This gives the protein CASTKGTIMGDEQFF.